This T cell receptor beta chain is from a study of identifying expanded T cells in peripheral blood. Study-wide results and caveats: Variance in clone template counts between approximately 2-week samples significantly increased with total template count across all healthy donors.

On this clone itself: The antigen remains undetermined.

Assay used: immunoSEQ multiplex PCR; TCRdb lists only in-frame clones, some missing. The data contain tens of thousands of clones, 70% to 90% of them singletons. Collection occurred without any documented infections or immune events in donors. The origin of this receptor is a person between 18 and 75 years old in good health. The sequenced material came from blood.

Here the CDR3 reads CASSLARQFGKSSYNEQFF. CDR3 DNA: TGTGCCAGCAGCTTAGCGCGGCAGTTTGGGAAAAGCTCCTACAATGAGCAGTTCTTC. The rearrangement links TRBV7-8 to TRBJ2-1; D is unclear. Trimming pared 0 bases from V and 0 bases from J, leaving 18 bases between. CDR1 is SGHVS, CDR2 FQNEAQ, per germline. There are 19 residues in the CDR3. The variable domain in full, with the rest retrieved from reference TRBV7-8 and TRBJ2-1, is GAGVSQSPRYKVAKRGQDVALRCDPISGHVSLFWYQQALGQGPEFLTYFQNEAQLDKSGLPSDRFFAERPEGSVSTLKIQRTQQEDSAVYLCASSLARQFGKSSYNEQFFGPGTRLTVL.